This T cell receptor beta chain originates from a study of blood T cell repertoires in COVID-19. Participants were placed into cohorts based on the clinical history they reported. CDR1 SGHTS and CDR2 YDEGEE come from the germline V gene. This CDR3 spans 15 amino acids. V lost 4 bases and J 0 bases, leaving 11 bases between the germline ends. Sequencing was performed with immunoSEQ multiplex PCR; in TCRdb, only in-frame clones are kept and a portion is missing. The top ten hold 8.3% of the sample, which has over 400,000 clones, roughly nine tenths seen once. The sequence was collected from a woman aged 55-70 years who had recovered from COVID-19. Input material: PBMCs or T cells enriched from blood (not recorded which). The rearrangement joins TRBV5-8 to TRBJ1-5; no firm D call. The chain's CDR3 is CASSIRSHSNQPQHF. DNA of the CDR3: TGTGCCAGCAGCATCAGGTCACATAGCAATCAGCCCCAGCATTTT.